Below are 9 T cell receptor beta chains sequenced from a single sample in a study of blood T cell repertoires in COVID-19. Some clones are missing from TCRdb's copy, which holds only in-frame ones; the method was immunoSEQ multiplex PCR. Of under 250,000 clones in the sample, roughly 92% were seen once. The material sequenced was peripheral blood. These receptors were collected from a man aged 55 to 69 with COVID-19, enrolled during active disease.

The J gene is TRBJ2-1, the V gene TRBV7-2; 8 bases map to TRBD2. Germline lookup yields CDR1 SGHTA and CDR2 FQGNSA. The V segment lost 3 bases and the J segment 4 bases; nucleotides outside the gene matches: 8. CDR3 size: 16 residues. The CDR3: CASSFTTSGRYNEQFF. The CDR3 DNA sequence: TGTGCCAGCAGCTTCACCACTAGCGGACGTTACAATGAGCAGTTCTTC. Based on the CDR3 plus reference TRBV7-2 and TRBJ2-1, the full variable domain is GAGVSQSPSNKVTEKGKDVELRCDPISGHTALYWYRQSLGQGLEFLIYFQGNSAPDKSGLPSDRFSAERTGGSVSTLTIQRTQQEDSAVYLCASSFTTSGRYNEQFFGPGTRLTVL.

The J gene is TRBJ1-5, the V gene TRBV29-1, with a tentative D call TRBD1 (6 bases). V lost 5 bases, J lost 1 base, and 9 bases lay in between. This CDR3 contains 13 residues. CDR1 is SQVTM, CDR2 ANQGSEA, per germline. The CDR3 DNA follows: TGCAGCGTTAGGGGGGGGAGCAATCAGCCCCAGCATTTT. It codes for CSVRGGSNQPQHF. Combining the CDR3 with reference TRBV29-1 and TRBJ1-5 gives the whole variable domain SAVISQKPSRDICQRGTSLTIQCQVDSQVTMMFWYRQQPGQSLTLIATANQGSEATYESGFVIDKFPISRPNLTFSTLTVSNMSPEDSSIYLCSVRGGSNQPQHFGDGTRLSIL.

The gene calls are TRBV7-2 and TRBJ1-5, with 7 bases that match TRBD1. With 4 bases clipped from V and 1 base from J, the junction kept 4 bases outside the gene matches. Germline V CDR1 and CDR2: SGHTA, FQGNSA. CDR3 length: 15 residues. CDR3 loop: CASSSNRGSNQPQHF. The CDR3 DNA sequence: TGTGCCAGCAGCTCAAACAGGGGAAGCAATCAGCCCCAGCATTTT.

In its sample, this clone was seen once. V gene TRBV6-5 combines with J gene TRBJ2-2, with a possible D match to TRBD2 (6 bases). The CDR3 covers 15 residues. The V gene lost 0 bases and the J gene lost 6 bases, with 11 bases spanning the gap. Germline V lookup: CDR1 MNHEY, CDR2 SVGAGI. The CDR3 region is CASSYSIGGAGELFF. The DNA of the CDR3 is TGTGCCAGCAGTTACTCGATCGGGGGTGCCGGGGAGCTGTTTTTT.

This clone was recorded only once. The genes are TRBV15 and TRBJ2-1, with 11 bases fitting TRBD2. This CDR3 has 21 residues. V lost 2 bases, J lost 5 bases, and 20 bases stayed unmatched. The germline gives CDR1 LNHNV, CDR2 YYDKDF (reference sequence). The CDR3 DNA reads TGTGCCACCAGCAGAACCTTCGGGGCTAGCGGGGGGCTCGCTGAGGACAATGAGCAGTTCTTC. As protein: CATSRTFGASGGLAEDNEQFF.

The chain has TRBV12-5 and TRBJ2-5, with 7 nucleotides matching TRBD1. Per the germline V gene, CDR1 is LGHNT and CDR2 is FRNRAP. This CDR3 spans 12 amino acids. With V trimmed by 7 bases and J by 4 bases, 3 bases remained unmatched. CDR3 DNA: TGTGCTAGTGCGACAGGGAGAGAGACCCAGTACTTC. Translated, it gives CASATGRETQYF.

The chain combines TRBV6-2 or TRBV6-3 with TRBJ2-3; D ambiguous. With 1 base removed from V and 1 base from J, the gap between germline ends came to 9 bases. The germline V gene has CDR1 MNHEY and CDR2 SVGEGT. The CDR3 is 15 amino acids. CDR3 sequence reads: CASSYLASRTDTQYF. CDR3 nucleotide sequence: TGTGCCAGCAGTTACTTAGCCTCTCGCACAGATACGCAGTATTTT.

The rearrangement joins TRBV19 to TRBJ1-3, with 9 bases fitting TRBD1. CDR1 LNHDA and CDR2 SQIVND come from the germline V gene (reference sequence). V dropped 4 bases and J dropped 1; count of bases not matched to a gene: 5. The CDR3 covers 16 residues. The CDR3 spells CASSTSGTGSGNTIYF. CDR3 DNA sequence: TGTGCCAGTAGTACCTCCGGGACAGGGTCTGGAAACACCATATATTTT.

The genes are TRBV24-1 and TRBJ2-1, with 10 bases matching TRBD1. Germline V lookup: CDR1 KGHDR, CDR2 SFDVKD. The junction had 4 bases not matched to a gene; V was cut back by 4 bases and J by 2 bases. The CDR3 extends over 16 amino acids. The CDR3 here is CATSDSGTGAYNEQFF. The CDR3 DNA follows: TGTGCCACCAGTGACTCCGGGACAGGGGCCTACAATGAGCAGTTCTTC.